This T cell receptor beta chain stems from a study of identical twins (dated by TCRdb to the mid-2010s). A note on the overall study: To test whether fetal clonotypes persist, this study deep-sequenced TCR alpha and beta repertoires from monozygotic twins, from unrelated adults of various ages, and from cord blood. To rule out contamination, replicate twin experiments were performed at different times with different library preparation protocols. The paper as a whole reports these results and caveats: Excess twin sharing in beta out-of-frame sequences was weaker because fewer shared sequences lowered the signal-to-noise ratio. Abundant cord blood beta clonotypes had fewer insertions, young adult naive repertoires showed a similar but weaker trend, and memory repertoires showed no such trend. In monozygotic twins, recombination models systematically underestimated out-of-frame TCR alpha sharing, but the models matched the sharing seen between unrelated individuals. Zero-insertion analyses could be partly confounded by invariant T cells such as MAIT and iNKT, although diverse VJ usage argued against such confounding for most clonotypes. Because the same donors could not be followed over many years, the conclusions relied on cross-sectional statistical analysis. Out-of-frame TCR alpha sequences shared between twins showed an excess of low generation-probability sequences compared with coincidental sharing between unrelated individuals.

This clonotype was found many times. It lacks a known antigen. Per-base qualities were not stored, and no clone one base away is much larger. Including cysteine and phenylalanine, the CDR3 has 13 amino acids. This entry keeps only the CDR3 DNA: 39 bases, framed from base 1. Sequences MNHEY (CDR1) and SMNVEV (CDR2) are obtained from the germline V gene (reference sequence). V and J are trimmed by 8 bases and 4 bases, and the gene matches miss 4 bases of the junction. Library prep was done by 5' RACE. Instrument used: Illumina HiSeq 2000. Template switching introduced a universal primer binding site; the final cDNA contained a unique molecular identifier, enabling accurate counting of TCR cDNA molecules. Specific primers in the conserved constant-segment region were used to synthesize first-strand cDNA for the TCR alpha and beta chains. Each cDNA library was double barcoded, with a SMART-Mk sample barcode plus Illumina barcodes, to control for contamination. Two successive PCR steps introduced TruSeq adapter sequences along with Illumina sample barcodes. The TCR alpha and beta cDNA libraries were sequenced on the Illumina HiSeq platform using custom primers. The authors' pipeline ran thus. Unique molecular identifiers were extracted from raw reads with MiGEC, and CDR3 positions were determined with MiXCR. Recombination models were inferred per individual with the repgenHMM and IGoR tools using an EM algorithm. Shared clonotypes were analyzed with the tcR package in R, and sharing was normalized by the product of cloneset sizes. To study raw recombination free of thymic and clonal selection effects, out-of-frame nonproductive sequences were analyzed. TCRdb passed the public sequencing reads through fastp at Q25 and MiXCR, retaining productive beta sequences. Records with the same CDR3 protein are collapsed into one entry carrying the most frequent genes and DNA. For this entry, the V and J calls and clone size follow TCRdb and not the study's own pipeline. Recorded for this sample are 1.5 million to 2 million distinct CDR3 sequences; around a third of them occurred a single time. The ten most abundant clones make up approximately 0.25% of the sample.

Every donor was a healthy Caucasian. The sequence was collected from a newborn girl in good health. Sequencing used cord blood. Recombination linked TRBV27 to TRBJ2-1, and 8 junctional nucleotides match TRBD1. In nucleotides, the sequence is TGTGCCAGCCGGGACAGGCCTTACAATGAGCAGTTCTTC. This is translated as CASRDRPYNEQFF.